Each of the 15 T cell receptor beta chains below was sequenced from the same sample in a study of brain T cells in children with intractable seizures. The time point here: blood from clinic visit 5 months post-surgery; TSC patient then seizure free. The table came from immunoSEQ multiplex PCR; TCRdb's copy has only in-frame clones and leaves some out. The sample holds a few hundred thousand clones, 85% to 95% seen once. The sample consisted of peripheral blood, taken about 5 months after surgery. These receptors all stem from a boy younger than two with tuberous sclerosis and intractable seizures.

The chain employs TRBV7-3 and TRBJ2-5; 8 bases line up with TRBD1. The CDR3 runs to 15 residues. Germline CDR1 and CDR2: SGHTA and FQGTGA. Losses at the gene ends were 0 bases for V and 7 bases for J; bases not matched to a gene: 7. In nucleotides, the CDR3 is TGTGCCAGCAGCTTAACGGGGACAGGACCCATGACCCAGTACTTC. Amino acid sequence: CASSLTGTGPMTQYF.

This chain uses TRBV2 with TRBJ2-5; 9 positions agree with TRBD2. The CDR3 has 16 residues. The V gene's germline CDR1 is SNHLY and CDR2 FYNNEI. V trimming: 3 bases; J trimming: 2 bases; junction bases outside the gene matches: 7. The CDR3 sequence: CASSDGSGGHQETQYF. The DNA of the CDR3 is TGTGCCAGCAGTGATGGAAGCGGGGGGCATCAAGAGACCCAGTACTTC.

The chain uses TRBV5-1 and TRBJ2-3, with D tentatively TRBD1 (6 bases). The CDR3 contains 15 residues. Between the trimmed V and J ends, which lost 4 bases and 0 bases, there was a span of 12 bases. Germline V gene data show CDR1 as SGHRS and CDR2 as YFSETQ. CDR3 DNA sequence: TGCGCCAGCAGCCCGGGACACCATAGCACAGATACGCAGTATTTT. It is translated as CASSPGHHSTDTQYF.

V usage is TRBV29-1 and J usage is TRBJ2-7, with no clear D. V was clipped by 4 bases and J by 0 bases, with 19 bases between them. The CDR3 is made up of 16 amino acids. Germline CDR1 and CDR2: SQVTM and ANQGSEA. The CDR3 nucleotides read TGCAGCGTTGTAGGTGATAGTAGCCGACTCTCCTACGAGCAGTACTTC. This gives the protein CSVVGDSSRLSYEQYF.

The chain recombines TRBV6-6 with TRBJ2-3; 16 nucleotides agree with TRBD2. The CDR3 loop spans 20 amino acids. V lost 5 bases to trimming and J lost 6 bases; unmatched junction nucleotides: 17. Germline lookup yields CDR1 MNHNY and CDR2 SVGAGI (reference sequence). The CDR3 sequence: CASSLIPGLAGGGHGDTQYF. The CDR3 DNA sequence: TGTGCCAGCAGTCTAATCCCGGGACTAGCGGGAGGGGGGCATGGTGATACGCAGTATTTT.

The J gene is TRBJ2-3, the V gene TRBV5-6, with TRBD1 as a possible D gene (6 bases). The length of the CDR3 is 13 residues. The germline gives CDR1 SGHDT, CDR2 YYEEEE. Between the trimmed V and J ends, which lost 4 bases and 3 bases, there was a span of 9 bases. The CDR3 coding sequence is TGTGCCAGCAGCACAGGGACAACAGATACGCAGTATTTT. Amino acid sequence: CASSTGTTDTQYF. Full variable domain (remainder filled in from reference TRBV5-6 and TRBJ2-3): DAGVTQSPTHLIKTRGQQVTLRCSPKSGHDTVSWYQQALGQGPQFIFQYYEEEERQRGNFPDRFSGHQFPNYSSELNVNALLLGDSALYLCASSTGTTDTQYFGPGTRLTVL.

On this clone itself: Other DNA sequences in this specimen translate into the identical CDR3. The rearrangement links TRBV5-6 to TRBJ1-1, with D uncertain. The CDR3 covers 14 residues. Trimming took off 0 bases at V and 0 bases at J, with 6 bases between the two ends. Germline V gene data show CDR1 as SGHDT and CDR2 as YYEEEE. For the CDR3, the DNA is TGTGCCAGCAGCTTGGACCGGCTGAACACTGAAGCTTTCTTT. Amino acids: CASSLDRLNTEAFF.

V is TRBV27 and J is TRBJ2-7; no clear D. There are 13 residues in the CDR3. Trimming removed 2 bases at V and 5 bases at J, with 10 bases between. CDR1 MNHEY and CDR2 SMNVEV come from the germline V gene (reference sequence). The CDR3 DNA reads as TGTGCCAGCAGTTTACGTGGAACCCACGAGCAGTACTTC. Translating it yields CASSLRGTHEQYF.

V gene TRBV11-2 combines with J gene TRBJ2-3; no clear D. Trimming removed 4 bases from V and 3 bases from J, with 14 bases in between. This CDR3 has 15 amino acids. Germline V gives CDR1 SGHAT, CDR2 FQNNGV. The CDR3 coding sequence is TGTGCCAGCAGCTCGCCGAGTGCTAGAACAGATACGCAGTATTTT. This encodes CASSSPSARTDTQYF.

Comments on this clone: Compared with germline, one end of the junction differs, possibly owing to a read error. This chain connects TRBV27 to TRBJ1-5; a weak D match, TRBD1 (5 bases). Germline V gene sequence: CDR1 MNHEY, CDR2 SMNVEV (reference sequence). The CDR3 runs to 14 residues. CDR3 sequence (DNA): TGTGCCAGCAGCCCCGACAGCAGCAGTCAGCCCCAGCATTTT. Translation gives CASSPDSSSQPQHF.

The chain employs TRBV7-6 and TRBJ1-3, with D unclear. The germline gives CDR1 SGHVS, CDR2 FNYEAQ. V was pared by 5 bases and J by 0 bases, with 17 bases between. The CDR3 extends over 17 amino acids. The CDR3 loop reads CASSLRTAEASGNTIYF. In DNA, the CDR3 is TGTGCCAGCAGCCTCCGGACGGCCGAAGCCTCTGGAAACACCATATATTTT.

This chain connects TRBV5-4 to TRBJ2-3; D perhaps matches TRBD2 (5 bases). The CDR3 totals 11 residues. The V gene's germline CDR1 is SGHNT and CDR2 YYREEE (reference sequence). V was shortened by 3 bases and J by 9 bases, with 8 bases between the two germline ends. The DNA for the CDR3 is TGTGCCAGCAGCTCCAGCGGAACGCAGTATTTT. This codes for CASSSSGTQYF.

V is TRBV5-4 and J is TRBJ1-6, with TRBD1 as a possible D gene (5 bases). This CDR3 has 13 residues. Trimming stripped 9 bases from V and 7 bases from J, with 14 bases between. The germline CDR1 and CDR2 sequences are SGHNT and YYREEE (reference sequence). In DNA form, the CDR3 reads TGTGCCACCGGGGGACTGGGAAATTCACCCCTCCACTTT. This translates into CATGGLGNSPLHF. Based on the CDR3 plus reference TRBV5-4 and TRBJ1-6, the full variable domain is ETGVTQSPTHLIKTRGQQVTLRCSSQSGHNTVSWYQQALGQGPQFIFQYYREEENGRGNFPPRFSGLQFPNYSSELNVNALELDDSALYLCATGGLGNSPLHFGNGTRLTVT.

The J gene is TRBJ2-7, the V gene TRBV7-8; 8 nucleotides match TRBD1. CDR1 is SGHVS, CDR2 FQNEAQ, per germline. This CDR3 comprises 13 residues. The V and J ends lost 6 bases and 2 bases, in that order; junction bases with no gene match: 3. The CDR3 DNA follows: TGTGCCAGCAGATTACAGGGGGCCTACGAGCAGTACTTC. Translation gives CASRLQGAYEQYF.

The J gene is TRBJ2-1, the V gene TRBV7-3, with 11 bases aligning to TRBD2. CDR1 SGHTA and CDR2 FQGTGA come from the germline V gene. The CDR3 spans 16 residues. After removal of 5 bases from V and 4 bases from J, the junction contained 7 bases not matched to a gene. The CDR3 reads CASSLLWTSGYNEQFF. CDR3 bases: TGTGCCAGCAGCCTCCTTTGGACTAGCGGGTACAATGAGCAGTTCTTC.